The text below deals with one T cell receptor beta chain. The sample originates from a study of technical replicates of blood from several donors. Clones were read by immunoSEQ multiplex PCR, and TCRdb kept only the in-frame ones, dropping some. The repertoire has about 74,000 clones, roughly 94% of them found once; the top ten carry roughly 0.25%. V shed 2 bases and J shed 6 bases, with 16 bases lying between them. This CDR3 is built from 16 residues. Germline CDR1 reads LNHNV; CDR2 reads YYDKDF (reference sequence). The J gene is TRBJ2-2, the V gene TRBV15; possible D gene TRBD2, 6 bases. Source material: T cells isolated from PBMCs. This TCR derives from a human donor in good health. CDR3 DNA sequence: TGTGCCACCAGCAGACTGGAGGAGGGCCCTTCCGGGGAGCTGTTTTTT. It translates to CATSRLEEGPSGELFF.